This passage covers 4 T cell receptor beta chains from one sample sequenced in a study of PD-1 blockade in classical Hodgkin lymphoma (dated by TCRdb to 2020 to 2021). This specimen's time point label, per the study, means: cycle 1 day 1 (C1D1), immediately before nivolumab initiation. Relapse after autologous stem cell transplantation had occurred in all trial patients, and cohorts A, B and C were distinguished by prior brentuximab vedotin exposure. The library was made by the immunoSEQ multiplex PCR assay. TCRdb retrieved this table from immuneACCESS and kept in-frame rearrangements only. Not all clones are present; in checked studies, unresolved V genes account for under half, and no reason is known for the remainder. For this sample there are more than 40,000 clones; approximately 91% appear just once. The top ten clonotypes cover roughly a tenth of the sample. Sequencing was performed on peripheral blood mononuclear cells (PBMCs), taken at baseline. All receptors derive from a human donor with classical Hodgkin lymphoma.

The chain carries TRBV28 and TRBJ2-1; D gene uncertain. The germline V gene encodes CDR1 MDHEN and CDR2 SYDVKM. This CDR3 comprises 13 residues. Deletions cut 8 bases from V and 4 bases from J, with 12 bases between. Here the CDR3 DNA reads TGTGCCAGCGAACCGGACCTTTACAATGAGCAGTTCTTC. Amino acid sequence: CASEPDLYNEQFF.

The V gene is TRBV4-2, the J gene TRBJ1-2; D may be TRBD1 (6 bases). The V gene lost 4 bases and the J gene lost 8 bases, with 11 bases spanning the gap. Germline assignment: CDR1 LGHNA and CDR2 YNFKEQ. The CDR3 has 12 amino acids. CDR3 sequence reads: CASSLGQPGYTF. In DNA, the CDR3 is TGTGCCAGCAGCCTCGGACAGCCGGGCTACACCTTC.

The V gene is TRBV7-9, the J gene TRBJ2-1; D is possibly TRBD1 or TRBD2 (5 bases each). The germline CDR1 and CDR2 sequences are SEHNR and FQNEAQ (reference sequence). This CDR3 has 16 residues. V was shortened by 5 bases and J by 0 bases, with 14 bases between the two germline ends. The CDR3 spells CASSPGTLSSYNEQFF. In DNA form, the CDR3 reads TGTGCCAGCAGCCCGGGGACCCTAAGCTCCTACAATGAGCAGTTCTTC. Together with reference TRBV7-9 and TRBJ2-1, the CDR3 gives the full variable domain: DTGVSQNPRHKITKRGQNVTFRCDPISEHNRLYWYRQTLGQGPEFLTYFQNEAQLEKSRLLSDRFSAERPKGSFSTLEIQRTEQGDSAMYLCASSPGTLSSYNEQFFGPGTRLTVL.

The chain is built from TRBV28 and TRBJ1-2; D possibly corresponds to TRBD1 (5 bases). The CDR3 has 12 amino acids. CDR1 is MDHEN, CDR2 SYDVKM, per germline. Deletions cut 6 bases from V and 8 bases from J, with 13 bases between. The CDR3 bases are TGTGCCAGCAGAGCAGGGTCAGGGGGCTACACCTTC. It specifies CASRAGSGGYTF.